The text below deals with one T cell receptor beta chain. The target of this receptor is not known. No quality values exist for individual bases; no much larger clone is one base distant. The source of the sample is a study of cytomegalovirus exposure and HLA in healthy donors (dated by TCRdb to 2016 to 2017). Regarding the complete study: In an earlier analysis of under 600 of the donors, about 270 Gb of sequence data and 117 million unique TCR beta sequences from about 190 million T cells were reported. A later genetic analysis used genome-wide SNP genotypes for about three fifths of the 666 donors, treating that subset as a discovery cohort. Rather than using new phenotypic data, the later analysis identified candidate immune exposures from TCR beta sequences and from how often those sequences occurred across donors. To predict cytomegalovirus infection status, the study combined high-throughput TCR immunosequencing, statistical association of individual TCRs with disease status, and machine learning. The genetic ancestry cluster associated with self-reported Caucasian donors included 70% to 85% of the 350 to 500 genotyped donors. Approximately 330 gigabases of sequencing data and approximately 91 million unique TCR sequences made up an early release that covered approximately 620 HLA-typed donors. HLA typing included class I and class II loci at four-digit resolution. Donor age, sex, ethnicity and CMV serostatus were compiled alongside the repertoire data. All discovery cohort repertoires had been generated on a single sequencing platform. The T cell repertoires of several hundred subjects were profiled by immunosequencing and related to cytomegalovirus serostatus. Roughly 5 DR-DQ haplotypes were treated as single units for association and clustering because of strong linkage in the cohort. The number of typed donors differed by locus: 629-630 for A, B, C, DRB1 and DQB1; approximately 530 for DQA1; around 580 for DPA1; and some 470 for DPB1. Among about 390 genotyped donors of the cohort, an average of approximately 240,000 unique TCR beta nucleotide sequences were sequenced per donor, roughly a sixth of them non-productive. To decide whether each TCR beta V gene segment behaved as functional or pseudogenic, an earlier analysis of approximately 590 of the donors relied on high-throughput TCR beta sequencing. The study aimed to test whether signatures of past pathogen exposure could be identified by cataloging public T cell receptors. Besides the first cohort of roughly 640 subjects, a separate validation cohort made up of some 110 different subjects was used. In a later analysis, previously published TCR beta repertoires from 600 to 850 donors were re-analyzed and high-resolution HLA genotyping was added so that TCR occurrence patterns could be studied. General conclusions and limits of the study: A few of the identified cytomegalovirus-associated TCR beta chains were confirmed in vitro to be specific for cytomegalovirus antigens. A later analysis found that TCR association rates varied across HLA loci, with DRB1 alleles showing the most associated TCRs and HLA-C alleles the fewest. The classifier was reported to diagnose cytomegalovirus status with high specificity and sensitivity in both the original and validation cohorts. In a later genetic analysis, fewer N-insertions in productive TCRs were reported among donors in an Asian-associated ancestry cluster than the roughly 700-donor mean. Assigning TCR associations to individual alleles was difficult when HLA alleles, especially DR and DQ, strongly co-occurred. Presence/absence analyses assumed roughly uniform sequencing depth across donors, an assumption that may not hold. Because HLA typing was missing for some donors at each locus, association tests included only the typed subset. Several of the top co-occurrence clusters appeared to be linked to parvovirus B19, influenza, CMV and Epstein-Barr virus, according to a later analysis. In a later analysis, most CMV-associated TCR beta chains were found to appear HLA-restricted, with HLA associations seemingly driven largely by CMV exposure. Only TCR beta chains were sequenced in this cohort, and the absence of alpha or paired-chain data limited detectable features. In an earlier analysis of around 600 of the donors, most TCR beta V segments were observed in productive rearrangements about 87% or about 30% of the time, broadly matching IMGT annotations. A later analysis found that HLA-associated TCR beta chains were more clonally expanded and had lower generation probabilities than equally common non-associated chains. The earlier analysis of fewer than 750 of the donors excluded roughly 17 rarely observed V segments, including chromosome 9 orphons, because counts were too low. A group of highly shared sequence variants was considered likely to be a technical artifact of the sequencing pipeline. In a later genetic analysis, a missense DCLRE1C variant was associated with V-gene and J-gene trimming of TCR beta chains, and the association was replicated in an independent cohort. Correlated functional status among segregating V segments might be attributable to linkage disequilibrium, but an unknown experimental factor could not be ruled out. According to the authors, the approach could potentially be generalized to other disease states and immunological phenotypes. Most TCR sequences were seen in very few donors, while some public TCRs were found in many individuals. The study gave a list of 150 to 200 TCR beta chains associated with cytomegalovirus. A further reported finding was that TCR beta sequences accurately predicted the HLA-A and HLA-B alleles for most subjects in the first cohort. CMV serostatus was the only immune exposure information available for the cohort. At a false discovery rate of 0.05, a later analysis linked about 17,000 TCR beta sequences to specific HLA alleles.

The library was prepared using the immunoSEQ multiplex PCR assay. For the multiplex PCR, a mixture combining 60 forward primers for TCR Vbeta segments and 13 reverse primers for TCR Jbeta segments was used. The CDR3 region of rearranged TCR beta genes was amplified from genomic DNA with a multiplex PCR assay. Amplified TCR beta libraries were sequenced as 87-base-pair reads on the Illumina HiSeq System. Under the source paper's analysis protocol: A later analysis tallied 80 million to 95 million unique TCR beta chains across the 700 or so repertoires, and some 10 million of those chains were shared by two or more donors. Raw reads were error-corrected and collapsed into unique sequences by a nearest-neighbor algorithm in which closely related sequences were merged to remove PCR and sequencing errors. To assign V, D and J gene segments, CDR3 sequences were aligned to IMGT reference sequences. Each retained sequence needed at least a six-nucleotide match to both a V gene segment and a J gene segment. Rearrangements were called productive when the CDR3 lacked stop codons and stayed in frame with V and J; all others were non-productive. Following IMGT convention, CDR3 was defined as the stretch from the second conserved V-encoded cysteine up to the conserved J-encoded phenylalanine. In an earlier analysis of some 550 of the donors, sequences lacking an unambiguous match to a single V gene segment were excluded. An earlier analysis of fewer than 750 of the donors called V segments functional above 56.7% productive rearrangements and segregating when the between-donor standard deviation exceeded 5%. A statistical classification framework was built for diagnosing cytomegalovirus status from the catalog of TCR beta chain sequences. In a later analysis, V and J genes were assigned by comparing TCR nucleotide sequences against IMGT/GENE-DB human TR gene sequences. Using the TCRdist pipeline, a later analysis assigned CDR3 sequences along with most-parsimonious VDJ recombination scenarios. In a later analysis, each TCR beta chain was defined by its CDR3 amino acid sequence together with its V-gene family, and reads without a unique V-gene family were excluded. In a later analysis, around 600 highly shared, low-generation-probability nucleotide sequences were removed to address suspected cross-contamination and a sequencing artifact. In a later analysis, a clonal expansion index for each public chain was calculated from normalized within-repertoire ranks of inferred template counts. In a later analysis, generation probabilities were computed using a VDJ recombination model fitted to out-of-frame rearrangements, and the results were checked against IGoR. In a later analysis, TCR-TCR, TCR-HLA and TCR-CMV co-occurrence was scored with hypergeometric tests, and a repertoire-size bias correction was applied to TCR pairs. In a later analysis, false discovery rates were estimated by permuting HLA or CMV assignments 20 times. In a later analysis, co-occurring TCRs were grouped with DBSCAN, and TCRdist sequence similarity was added when clustering was performed within HLA-allele-positive subsets. Repertoires with fewer than 30,000 or more than 120,000 public chains were left out of co-occurrence clustering, as were roughly five repertoires with anomalous nucleotide sharing. Sourced from immuneACCESS, this table was stored by TCRdb with only in-frame sequences that have V and J called. A share of the clones is absent; for the studies checked, an unresolved V gene accounts for under half, and the remainder has no known explanation. The DNA was the basis for D and trimming; V, J and clone size are from that table. This sample is represented by about 180,000 clones; more than 65% of them were singletons. Around 1.2% of the sample is held by the ten biggest clonotypes.

The cohort was made up of 666 healthy bone marrow donors. Cohort members were all nominally healthy when sampled, although unrecorded immune exposures were likely present. The donor was CMV seropositive and was included in the group of almost 300 seropositive cohort members. A peripheral blood sample was collected from each donor, and TCR beta sequencing was performed on peripheral blood mononuclear cells. The Qiagen DNeasy Blood Extraction Kit was used to extract genomic DNA from the blood cell samples. Sequenced sample: PBMCs. This receptor was obtained from a girl under 10 years old in good health and CMV-seropositive.

The nucleotide sequence is TGTGCCAGCAGCGTAGTGGGAACGGCCAGGGACTACACCTTC. This translates into CASSVVGTARDYTF. The chain is encoded by TRBV9 joined to TRBJ1-2; TRBD1 is perhaps the D gene, given 5 matching bases. V is reduced by 0 bases and J by 10 bases, leaving a spacing of 16 bases between them. As encoded in the germline V gene, CDR1 is SGDLS while CDR2 is YYNGEE. The CDR3 numbers 14 residues from cysteine through phenylalanine. Only the CDR3 DNA stays, 42 bases, in frame from base 1.